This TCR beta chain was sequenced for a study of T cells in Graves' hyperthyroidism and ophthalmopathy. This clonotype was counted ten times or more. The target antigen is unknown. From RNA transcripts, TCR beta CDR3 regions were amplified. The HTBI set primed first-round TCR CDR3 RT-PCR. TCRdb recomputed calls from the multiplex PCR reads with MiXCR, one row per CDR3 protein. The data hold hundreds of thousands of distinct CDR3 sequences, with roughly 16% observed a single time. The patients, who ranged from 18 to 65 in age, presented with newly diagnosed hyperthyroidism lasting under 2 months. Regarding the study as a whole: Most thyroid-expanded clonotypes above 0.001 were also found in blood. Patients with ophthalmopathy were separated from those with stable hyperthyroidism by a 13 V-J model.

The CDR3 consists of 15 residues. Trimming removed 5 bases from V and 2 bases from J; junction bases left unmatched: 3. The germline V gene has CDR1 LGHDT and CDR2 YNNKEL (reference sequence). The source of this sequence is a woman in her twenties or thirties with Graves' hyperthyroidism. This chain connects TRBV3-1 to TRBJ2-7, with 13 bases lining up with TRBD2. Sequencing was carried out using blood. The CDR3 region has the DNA TGTGCCAGCAGCGAAACTAGCGGGAGGGCCTACGAGCAGTACTTC. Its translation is CASSETSGRAYEQYF.